This record looks at one TCR beta chain sequence and its context. Sequencing was performed with immunoSEQ multiplex PCR; in TCRdb, only in-frame clones are kept and a portion is missing. The sample includes some 28,000 clones, approximately 90% seen only once; the top ten take 3.8%. V lost 5 bases to trimming and J lost 1 base; unmatched junction nucleotides: 4. Germline CDR1 and CDR2: LNHDA and SQIVND (reference sequence). The CDR3 runs 15 residues. The source of the sample is a study of PD-1 blockade in classical Hodgkin lymphoma. As to time point: newly diagnosed, previously untreated cHL patient sample. Newly diagnosed classical Hodgkin lymphoma PBMCs, still untreated, provided the comparison samples.

The sample consisted of peripheral blood mononuclear cells (PBMCs). The TCR was taken from a human donor with classical Hodgkin lymphoma. V is TRBV19 and J is TRBJ2-2; 7 nucleotides agree with TRBD1. The CDR3 loop is CASSPRQGNTGELFF. The CDR3 DNA reads TGTGCCAGTAGTCCCCGACAGGGGAACACCGGGGAGCTGTTTTTT.